The 18 T cell receptor beta chains below all came from one sample that was sequenced in a study of lymphopenia after photon versus proton radiotherapy. The protocol was immunoSEQ multiplex PCR, while the TCRdb copy is restricted to in-frame clones and leaves out a portion. The table lists around 16,000 clones, about 88% of them singletons. The sample was peripheral blood, taken from a patient treated with proton-based radiotherapy. The receptors come from a woman in her sixties or seventies with cholangiocarcinoma. Some clones in this sample may be carry-over from other donors' samples.

The gene calls are TRBV18 and TRBJ1-6, with 7 positions matching TRBD1. V was pared by 1 base and J by 7 bases, with 4 bases of the junction left unmatched. The CDR3 totals 15 residues. The germline V gene has CDR1 KGHSH and CDR2 LQKENI. The CDR3 bases are TGTGCCAGCTCACCACAGACAGGGAGAAATTCACCCCTCCACTTT. It encodes CASSPQTGRNSPLHF.

The chain has TRBV11-2 and TRBJ1-2, with D maybe TRBD1 (5 bases). Looked up from germline, CDR1 is SGHAT and CDR2 is FQNNGV. The CDR3 consists of 13 residues. V lost 0 bases and J 6 bases, leaving 8 bases between the germline ends. The CDR3 here is CASSLDQTDGYTF. The CDR3 coding sequence is TGTGCCAGCAGCTTAGATCAGACAGATGGCTACACCTTC. Full variable domain (rest looked up from reference TRBV11-2 and TRBJ1-2): EAGVAQSPRYKIIEKRQSVAFWCNPISGHATLYWYQQILGQGPKLLIQFQNNGVVDDSQLPKDRFSAERLKGVDSTLKIQPAKLEDSAVYLCASSLDQTDGYTFGSGTRLTVV.

The V call is TRBV7-2, the J call TRBJ1-1; no firm D call. This CDR3 is built from 13 residues. Trimming shortened V by 0 bases and J by 2 bases, and 4 bases separated the two germline ends. The germline V gene has CDR1 SGHTA and CDR2 FQGNSA. In DNA, the CDR3 is TGTGCCAGCAGCTTAGCGGCCAACACTGAAGCTTTCTTT. Protein sequence: CASSLAANTEAFF.

The chain has TRBV5-1 and TRBJ2-5; no clear D. V shed 0 bases and J shed 1 base, with 7 bases lying between them. The germline V gene encodes CDR1 SGHRS and CDR2 YFSETQ. This CDR3 contains 14 residues. CDR3 amino acids: CASSLGGVQETQYF. The CDR3 DNA reads TGCGCCAGCAGCTTGGGTGGCGTCCAAGAGACCCAGTACTTC.

The chain has TRBV4-1 and TRBJ1-2, with 7 bases identical to TRBD1. Germline CDR1 is MGHRA and CDR2 is YSYEKL. The trim removed 5 bases at V and 0 bases at J, leaving 9 bases unmatched. This CDR3 has 16 amino acids. The CDR3 bases are TGCGCCAGCAGCGCTATCTGGGACAGATCTAACTATGGCTACACCTTC. Its translation is CASSAIWDRSNYGYTF.

This clone was seen just once. This chain links TRBV6-6 with TRBJ2-3; 11 nucleotides align to TRBD2. The CDR3 runs 14 residues. The J segment lost 5 bases and the V segment lost 7 bases, leaving 5 bases of the junction unmatched. In germline, CDR1 is MNHNY, CDR2 SVGAGI (reference sequence). For the CDR3, the DNA is TGTGCCAGCAACGGACTAGCGGGCATAGATACGCAGTATTTT. This sequence encodes CASNGLAGIDTQYF.

The chain employs TRBV11-2 and TRBJ2-1; D is ambiguous. Trimming left V 1 base short and J 4 bases short, with 11 bases between. Germline-derived CDR1 and CDR2 are SGHAT and FQNNGV. The CDR3 has 15 residues. CDR3 DNA sequence: TGTGCCAGCAGCTTAGGTGAACCCCAATACAATGAGCAGTTCTTC. Protein product: CASSLGEPQYNEQFF.

J is TRBJ1-2 and V is TRBV15, with TRBD1 as a possible D gene (6 bases). Trimming left V 3 bases short and J 8 bases short, with 16 bases between. CDR1 is LNHNV, CDR2 YYDKDF, per germline (reference sequence). This CDR3 contains 14 residues. CDR3 in amino acids: CATSRKPGVRGYTF. CDR3 in DNA: TGTGCCACCAGCAGGAAACCAGGGGTCCGAGGCTACACCTTC.

This clone was observed once. The chain links TRBV19 to TRBJ2-3; D unclear. The V gene lost 5 bases and the J gene lost 4 bases, with 10 bases spanning the gap. There are 13 residues in the CDR3. Germline loops: CDR1 LNHDA, CDR2 SQIVND (reference sequence). CDR3 in amino acids: CASSPQRPDTQYF. As DNA, the CDR3 is TGTGCCAGTAGTCCCCAGCGTCCAGATACGCAGTATTTT.

V and J are TRBV29-1 and TRBJ1-1, with no clear D. The CDR3 consists of 13 residues. CDR1 SQVTM and CDR2 ANQGSEA come from the germline V gene. The V end was cut by 4 bases, the J end by 3 bases, with 12 bases between. CDR3 loop: CSVVSPGDTEAFF. The CDR3 DNA reads as TGCAGCGTTGTAAGCCCCGGGGACACTGAAGCTTTCTTT.

The J gene is TRBJ2-5, the V gene TRBV7-6; D uncertain. Germline assignment: CDR1 SGHVS and CDR2 FNYEAQ. The length of the CDR3 is 13 residues. V lost 4 bases to trimming and J lost 5 bases, with 11 bases between them. The CDR3 bases are TGTGCCAGCAGCTCTATCGGCGCGGAGACCCAGTACTTC. Its protein product is CASSSIGAETQYF.

The rearrangement uses TRBV7-2 and TRBJ1-2; D unresolved. Germline V CDR1 and CDR2: SGHTA, FQGNSA. This CDR3 comprises 13 residues. V lost 0 bases and J lost 2, with 4 bases in between. CDR3 DNA: TGTGCCAGCAGCTTAGCAGGAAACTATGGCTACACCTTC. Translated: CASSLAGNYGYTF.

The gene calls are TRBV9 and TRBJ2-1; the D gene is possibly TRBD2 (5 bases). The CDR3 totals 13 residues. Germline values: CDR1 SGDLS, CDR2 YYNGEE. V lost 3 bases and J lost 9, with 13 bases in between. The CDR3 protein is CASSGDYEGEQFF. CDR3 nucleotide sequence: TGTGCCAGCAGCGGAGATTACGAGGGTGAGCAGTTCTTC. The full variable domain, its missing parts supplied by reference TRBV9 and TRBJ2-1, is DSGVTQTPKHLITATGQRVTLRCSPRSGDLSVYWYQQSLDQGLQFLIQYYNGEERAKGNILERFSAQQFPDLHSELNLSSLELGDSALYFCASSGDYEGEQFFGPGTRLTVL.

V is TRBV5-6 and J is TRBJ2-5; tentative D call: TRBD1 (6 bases). Trimming took 3 bases from V and 4 from J, leaving 10 bases between them. The germline gives CDR1 SGHDT, CDR2 YYEEEE. The CDR3 runs 13 residues. The CDR3 spells CASSSDRRETQYF. In DNA, the CDR3 is TGTGCCAGCAGCTCGGACAGAAGAGAGACCCAGTACTTC.

J is TRBJ1-3 and V is TRBV2; D is possibly TRBD1 (5 bases). Between the trimmed V and J ends, which lost 7 bases and 0 bases, there was a span of 25 bases. The length of the CDR3 is 19 residues. Germline CDR1 reads SNHLY; CDR2 reads FYNNEI. The CDR3 DNA reads TGTGCCAGCACCAAATTAGGCGGGCTGGCAGGGAGCTCTGGAAACACCATATATTTT. This sequence encodes CASTKLGGLAGSSGNTIYF.

The chain joins TRBV7-2 to TRBJ2-2; the D is unclear. V dropped 2 bases and J dropped 0 bases, with 10 bases sitting between them. The CDR3 spans 16 residues. Germline V gene sequence: CDR1 SGHTA, CDR2 FQGNSA. The CDR3 region is CASSLFRPTNTGELFF. CDR3 bases: TGTGCCAGCAGCTTATTTCGGCCAACGAACACCGGGGAGCTGTTTTTT.

The chain couples TRBV6-5 to TRBJ1-4; 9 nucleotides align to TRBD1. V gave up 8 bases and J gave up 8 bases; unmatched junction bases: 3. Germline-derived CDR1 and CDR2 are MNHEY and SVGAGI. This CDR3 has 12 amino acids. The CDR3 sequence: CASQTGGEKLFF. The CDR3 DNA follows: TGTGCCAGCCAGACAGGGGGGGAAAAACTGTTTTTT.

V is TRBV28 and J is TRBJ1-3, with TRBD1 as a possible D gene (5 bases). This CDR3 comprises 17 residues. V lost 7 bases, J lost 0 bases, and 19 bases lay in between. Germline CDR1 and CDR2: MDHEN and SYDVKM. The CDR3 coding sequence is TGTGCCAGCACACCCCAGGGCGGTACTTACTCTGGAAACACCATATATTTT. This sequence encodes CASTPQGGTYSGNTIYF.